Listed here is a single T cell receptor beta chain. Antigen specificity is unknown. J was trimmed by 9 bases and V by 3 bases; bases with no gene match: 8. CDR1 SGHRS and CDR2 YFSETQ come from the germline V gene. The CDR3 totals 16 residues. This entry belongs to a study of cytomegalovirus exposure and HLA in healthy donors. Whole-study findings and limits: The majority of TCR sequences were rare, yet some public TCRs appeared in many donors. Cytomegalovirus-associated status was assigned to some 180 TCR beta chains. The authors confirmed in vitro that a few CMV-associated chains were specific for CMV antigens.

The data were produced by immunoSEQ multiplex PCR, yet TCRdb's version contains in-frame clones alone and is incomplete. Of some 210,000 clones in the sample, around four fifths are singletons; the top ten hold roughly 5.5%. The origin of this receptor is a young woman in good health and CMV-seronegative. V is TRBV5-1 and J is TRBJ2-1, with 14 positions matching TRBD2. What was sequenced was PBMCs. CDR3 nucleotide sequence: TGCGCCAGCAGCTCGACTAGCGGGAGGGAGGGTCGTGAGCAGTTCTTC. Its protein product is CASSSTSGREGREQFF.